The 32 T cell receptor beta chains below all came from one sample that was sequenced in a study of blood T cell repertoires in COVID-19. Profiled with immunoSEQ multiplex PCR; TCRdb holds only in-frame clones, not every one. Among a few hundred thousand clones listed, 85% were seen once. Sequenced sample: peripheral blood. The source of these receptors is a woman aged 18-35 years with acute or convalescent COVID-19.

This sequence joins TRBV7-8 and TRBJ2-7; possibly TRBD1 for D (5 bases). Trimming shortened V by 5 bases and J by 1 base, and 15 bases separated the two germline ends. CDR1 is SGHVS, CDR2 FQNEAQ, per germline. The CDR3 runs to 15 residues. CDR3 residues: CASSPTPQGSYEQYF. CDR3 DNA: TGTGCCAGCAGCCCGACCCCTCAGGGTTCCTACGAGCAGTACTTC.

The J gene is TRBJ1-6, the V gene TRBV9, with TRBD1 as a possible D gene (6 bases). The V gene's germline CDR1 is SGDLS and CDR2 YYNGEE. With 4 bases removed from V and 6 bases from J, the gap between germline ends came to 17 bases. The CDR3 is made up of 16 amino acids. The CDR3 coding sequence is TGTGCCAGCAGCCTCAGAGGCGGGGGGCCTAATTCACCCCTCCACTTT. Its translation: CASSLRGGGPNSPLHF.

The chain couples TRBV28 to TRBJ1-1; no clear D. Germline CDR1 reads MDHEN; CDR2 reads SYDVKM. The CDR3 has 15 amino acids. Deletions cut 6 bases from V and 5 bases from J, with 19 bases between. Here the CDR3 DNA reads TGTGCCAGCAGCCCAAGCCGCGGGGATCCGACTGAAGCTTTCTTT. This codes for CASSPSRGDPTEAFF.

This clone was observed a handful of times. This rearrangement joins TRBV7-3 to TRBJ1-1, with a possible D match to TRBD1 (6 bases). The CDR3 loop spans 13 amino acids. V gave up 5 bases and J gave up 8 bases, with 15 bases separating them. Germline V gene sequence: CDR1 SGHTA, CDR2 FQGTGA. As DNA, the CDR3 is TGTGCCAGCAGCCCTACGGCAGGGGTCGAAGCTTTCTTT. This encodes CASSPTAGVEAFF.

The rearrangement uses TRBV2 and TRBJ1-1; the D gene is possibly TRBD1 (6 bases). Germline lookup yields CDR1 SNHLY and CDR2 FYNNEI. There are 12 residues in the CDR3. The CDR3 sequence: CAIGGVNTEAFF. The CDR3 DNA is TGTGCTATAGGGGGAGTGAACACTGAAGCTTTCTTT. The complete variable domain, with remaining parts taken from reference TRBV2 and TRBJ1-1, reads EPEVTQTPSHQVTQMGQEVILRCVPISNHLYFYWYRQILGQKVEFLVSFYNNEISEKSEIFDDQFSVERPDGSNFTLKIRSTKLEDSAMYFCAIGGVNTEAFFGQGTRLTVV.

V and J are TRBV7-9 and TRBJ1-2; no firm D call. The CDR3 covers 12 residues. Germline CDR1 reads SEHNR; CDR2 reads FQNEAQ (reference sequence). V gave up 11 bases and J gave up 1 base, with 11 bases separating them. The CDR3 is CAGLDGNYGYTF. In DNA, the CDR3 is TGTGCCGGGCTCGACGGTAACTATGGCTACACCTTC.

The V and J genes are TRBV3-1 (or the pseudogene TRBV3-2) and TRBJ2-7, with TRBD2 as a possible D gene (5 bases). V was clipped by 7 bases and J by 1 base, with 14 bases between them. CDR3 length: 14 residues. CDR1 and CDR2 from the germline V gene are LGHDT and YNNKEL (reference sequence). The CDR3 coding sequence is TGTGCCAGCACCCGAGGGCGTTTATCCTACGAGCAGTACTTC. It encodes CASTRGRLSYEQYF.

V and J are TRBV9 and TRBJ1-3; D gene uncertain. This CDR3 is built from 15 residues. The germline V and J ends were trimmed by 1 base and 4 bases, with 12 bases remaining between them. CDR1 SGDLS and CDR2 YYNGEE come from the germline V gene. CDR3 residues: CASSVSGVSGNTIYF. Here the CDR3 DNA reads TGTGCCAGCAGCGTAAGCGGGGTCTCAGGAAACACCATATATTTT.

The table lists this clone with a few counts. The chain joins TRBV7-9 to TRBJ1-2; 8 bases are a match to TRBD1. This CDR3 has 18 residues. Germline V lookup: CDR1 SEHNR, CDR2 FQNEAQ (reference sequence). The ends lost 5 bases at V and 2 bases at J; junction bases unmatched: 16. The chain's CDR3 is CASSLSRTGIYFNYGYTF. CDR3 DNA: TGTGCCAGCAGCCTATCGCGGACAGGGATTTACTTCAACTATGGCTACACCTTC.

The genes are TRBV2 and TRBJ1-1; D unresolved. Germline V gene lookup returns CDR1 SNHLY and CDR2 FYNNEI. With 7 bases removed from V and 5 bases from J, the gap between germline ends came to 14 bases. The CDR3 is made up of 13 amino acids. CDR3 coding DNA: TGTGCCAGCACCCCCGGGAGACGGACTGAAGCTTTCTTT. Translation gives CASTPGRRTEAFF.

The chain uses TRBV19 and TRBJ1-1; D unclear. This CDR3 spans 14 amino acids. The ends were cut back, 3 bases at V and 3 bases at J, with 11 bases in the middle. CDR1 is LNHDA and CDR2 is SQIVND in the germline V gene (reference sequence). For the CDR3, the DNA is TGTGCCAGTAGTATGGTTGGACTGCACACTGAAGCTTTCTTT. This sequence encodes CASSMVGLHTEAFF.

DNA for the CDR3: TGTGCCAGTAGTTCGACTGACGAGCAGTACTTC. This sequence encodes CASSSTDEQYF. The chain has TRBV19 and TRBJ2-7; D unclear. The CDR3 length is 11 residues. V shed 5 bases and J shed 5 bases, with 7 bases lying between them. CDR1 and CDR2 from the germline V gene are LNHDA and SQIVND (reference sequence).

V usage is TRBV18 and J usage is TRBJ1-3; 7 bases agree with TRBD1. With V trimmed by 2 bases and J by 4 bases, 8 bases remained unmatched. The germline gives CDR1 KGHSH, CDR2 LQKENI. The CDR3 has 16 amino acids. The CDR3 sequence is CASSPATGLSGNTIYF. As DNA, the CDR3 is TGTGCCAGCTCACCAGCGACAGGGCTAAGCGGAAACACCATATATTTT.

The CDR3 sequence is CASSLFSGDSYNEQFF. CDR3 DNA sequence: TGTGCCAGCAGTTTATTTTCGGGGGACTCCTACAATGAGCAGTTCTTC. This chain links TRBV27 with TRBJ2-1; D is possibly TRBD2 (6 bases). The V end lost 1 base, the J end lost 0 bases, and 10 bases lay between the germline ends. Germline V gives CDR1 MNHEY, CDR2 SMNVEV (reference sequence). This CDR3 comprises 16 residues.

This clone was detected only a few times. The chain recombines TRBV5-4 with TRBJ1-2; D might be TRBD1 (5 bases). CDR3 size: 11 residues. Trimming cost V 4 bases and J 6 bases, with 7 bases left between them. CDR1 and CDR2 (germline): SGHNT, YYREEE (reference sequence). CDR3 in DNA: TGTGCCAGCAGCCAAGGGGATGGCTACACCTTC. It specifies CASSQGDGYTF.

With respect to this clone: The junction shows a germline mismatch at one end, possibly a read error. V usage is TRBV28 and J usage is TRBJ1-5; no clear D. CDR1 MDHEN and CDR2 SYDVKM come from the germline V gene. This CDR3 comprises 12 residues. CDR3 sequence: CASSLGPLSRDF. DNA of the CDR3: TGTGCCAGCAGTTTAGGGCCGCTATCCCGCGATTTT.

The V gene is TRBV5-1, the J gene TRBJ2-5, with D tentatively TRBD1 (5 bases). Per the germline V gene, CDR1 is SGHRS and CDR2 is YFSETQ. The CDR3 is 15 residues long. Trimming removed 7 bases from V and 1 base from J, with 17 bases in between. As DNA, the CDR3 is TGCGCCAGCGCTCGACAAGGGGTATTCCAAGAGACCCAGTACTTC. Its translation is CASARQGVFQETQYF.

A few counts support this clone. This chain joins TRBV9 and TRBJ2-3, with 8 positions matching TRBD2. Germline loops: CDR1 SGDLS, CDR2 YYNGEE. This CDR3 contains 16 residues. Trimming at V came to 1 base and at J to 2 bases, leaving 6 bases not matched to a gene. CDR3 residues: CASSVTSGGFTDTQYF. DNA of the CDR3: TGTGCCAGCAGCGTAACCAGCGGGGGATTCACAGATACGCAGTATTTT.

The chain has TRBV21-1 and TRBJ1-3; the DNA was not used to check the table's D call, TRBD1. TRBV21-1 constitutes a pseudogene. The CDR3 is 14 amino acids. Here the CDR3 reads CASGRRDNRNTIYF. The CDR3 DNA reads TGTGCCAGCGGACGCCGGGACAACAGAAACACCATATATTTT.

V is TRBV5-1 and J is TRBJ2-2, with TRBD1 matching over 9 bases. The CDR3 runs 16 residues. J was trimmed by 1 base and V by 4 bases; bases with no gene match: 5. Germline V lookup: CDR1 SGHRS, CDR2 YFSETQ. In DNA, the CDR3 is TGCGCCAGCAGCCAGGGGGACAGGGAGAACACCGGGGAGCTGTTTTTT. Protein sequence: CASSQGDRENTGELFF.

The V call is TRBV5-5, the J call TRBJ2-2, with D maybe TRBD1 (6 bases). Trimming pared 0 bases from V and 2 bases from J, leaving 11 bases between. Germline-derived CDR1 and CDR2 are SGHKS and YYEKEE (reference sequence). The length of the CDR3 is 16 residues. CDR3 DNA: TGTGCCAGCAGCTTGGAGGGGGACCTTAACACCGGGGAGCTGTTTTTT. Translating gives CASSLEGDLNTGELFF.

This chain connects TRBV6-6 to TRBJ1-2; D may be TRBD1 (5 bases). V lost 5 bases, J lost 8 bases, and 15 bases lay in between. The germline V gene has CDR1 MNHNY and CDR2 SVGAGI (reference sequence). The CDR3 contains 13 residues. CDR3 nucleotide sequence: TGTGCCAGCAGTCCCGGGGGACGAAGCGGCTACACCTTC. It specifies CASSPGGRSGYTF.

This chain links TRBV5-4 with TRBJ1-6; D might be TRBD1 (6 bases). The CDR3 is made up of 14 amino acids. V was shortened by 5 bases and J by 6 bases, with 12 bases between the two germline ends. Germline-derived CDR1 and CDR2 are SGHNT and YYREEE (reference sequence). DNA for the CDR3: TGTGCCAGCAGTTACGGGGACACTAATTCACCCCTCCACTTT. Translating gives CASSYGDTNSPLHF.

The chain employs TRBV6-5 and TRBJ2-1, with TRBD1 matching 11 bases. Germline V gene data show CDR1 as MNHEY and CDR2 as SVGAGI. Losses at the gene ends were 8 bases for V and 6 bases for J; bases not matched to a gene: 6. This CDR3 has 14 residues. As DNA, the CDR3 is TGTGCCAGCCCTCGGACAGGGGGCATCAATGAGCAGTTCTTC. Translating gives CASPRTGGINEQFF.

This clone was recorded once. The V gene is TRBV4-1, the J gene TRBJ1-1, with D possibly matching TRBD1 (5 bases). Looked up from germline, CDR1 is MGHRA and CDR2 is YSYEKL. The V and J ends lost 0 bases and 5 bases respectively, with 10 bases between them. The CDR3 runs to 14 residues. The CDR3 protein is CASSQDLGGTEAFF. CDR3 bases: TGCGCCAGCAGCCAAGATCTCGGGGGAACTGAAGCTTTCTTT.

The rearrangement joins TRBV5-1 to TRBJ2-2; TRBD1 is a possible D gene (6 bases). Germline-derived CDR1 and CDR2 are SGHRS and YFSETQ. The CDR3 length is 16 residues. The V end lost 2 bases, the J end lost 6 bases, and 17 bases lay between the germline ends. DNA of the CDR3: TGCGCCAGCAGCTTTTTAAGGGCAGGGGAGTCCGGGGAGCTGTTTTTT. As protein: CASSFLRAGESGELFF.

This clone was found once. The chain has TRBV4-2 and TRBJ2-5, with TRBD2 matching 11 bases. Trimming took 0 bases from V and 5 from J; bases not matched to a gene: 8. The CDR3 loop spans 17 amino acids. The germline V gene encodes CDR1 LGHNA and CDR2 YNFKEQ. In DNA form, the CDR3 reads TGTGCCAGCAGCCAAGAGTGGGCTAGCGGGAGGTTGGAGACCCAGTACTTC. Translated: CASSQEWASGRLETQYF.

J is TRBJ2-3 and V is TRBV24-1; a possible D gene is TRBD1 (6 bases). The length of the CDR3 is 13 residues. Trimming stripped 3 bases from V and 4 bases from J, with 7 bases between. The V gene's germline CDR1 is KGHDR and CDR2 SFDVKD. The CDR3 spells CATSDPGADTQYF. In nucleotides, the CDR3 is TGTGCCACCAGTGATCCAGGGGCAGATACGCAGTATTTT.

This clone was seen a single time. Other DNA sequences of this sample code for an identical CDR3. This chain uses TRBV19 with TRBJ1-3, with a possible D match to TRBD1 (6 bases). Trimming stripped 5 bases from V and 0 bases from J, with 11 bases between. The CDR3 runs 15 residues. Per the germline V gene, CDR1 is LNHDA and CDR2 is SQIVND (reference sequence). CDR3 bases: TGTGCCAGTAGTGCCGGGACAAACTCTGGAAACACCATATATTTT. As protein: CASSAGTNSGNTIYF.

The chain carries TRBV29-1 and TRBJ1-2; 8 positions match TRBD1. This CDR3 contains 13 residues. The V gene end was trimmed by 1 base and the J gene end by 7 bases; junction bases not matched to a gene: 5. Per germline, CDR1 SQVTM and CDR2 ANQGSEA. CDR3 nucleotide sequence: TGCAGCGTTGAAGGGACAGGGTGGGGTGGCTACACCTTC. Protein: CSVEGTGWGGYTF.

Worth noting for this clone: The junction differs from germline at one of its ends, possibly a read error. The gene calls are TRBV7-3 and TRBJ2-7; TRBD2 matches at 9 bases. Germline CDR1 reads SGHTA; CDR2 reads FQGTGA. This CDR3 has 16 residues. As DNA, the CDR3 is TGTGCCAGCAGCTGCGCGGGGGGGCCCAAAACTACGCCCTGTGTCTTC. Its translation is CASSCAGGPKTTPCVF.

CDR3 DNA: TGTGCCAGCAGCTTGCGGTACTCGGTCGGGACTAGCGGCAGACAAGAGACCCAGTACTTC. It encodes CASSLRYSVGTSGRQETQYF. This rearrangement joins TRBV21-1 to TRBJ2-5; no DNA check was done on the table's D call, TRBD2. TRBV21-1 counts as a pseudogene. This CDR3 spans 20 amino acids.